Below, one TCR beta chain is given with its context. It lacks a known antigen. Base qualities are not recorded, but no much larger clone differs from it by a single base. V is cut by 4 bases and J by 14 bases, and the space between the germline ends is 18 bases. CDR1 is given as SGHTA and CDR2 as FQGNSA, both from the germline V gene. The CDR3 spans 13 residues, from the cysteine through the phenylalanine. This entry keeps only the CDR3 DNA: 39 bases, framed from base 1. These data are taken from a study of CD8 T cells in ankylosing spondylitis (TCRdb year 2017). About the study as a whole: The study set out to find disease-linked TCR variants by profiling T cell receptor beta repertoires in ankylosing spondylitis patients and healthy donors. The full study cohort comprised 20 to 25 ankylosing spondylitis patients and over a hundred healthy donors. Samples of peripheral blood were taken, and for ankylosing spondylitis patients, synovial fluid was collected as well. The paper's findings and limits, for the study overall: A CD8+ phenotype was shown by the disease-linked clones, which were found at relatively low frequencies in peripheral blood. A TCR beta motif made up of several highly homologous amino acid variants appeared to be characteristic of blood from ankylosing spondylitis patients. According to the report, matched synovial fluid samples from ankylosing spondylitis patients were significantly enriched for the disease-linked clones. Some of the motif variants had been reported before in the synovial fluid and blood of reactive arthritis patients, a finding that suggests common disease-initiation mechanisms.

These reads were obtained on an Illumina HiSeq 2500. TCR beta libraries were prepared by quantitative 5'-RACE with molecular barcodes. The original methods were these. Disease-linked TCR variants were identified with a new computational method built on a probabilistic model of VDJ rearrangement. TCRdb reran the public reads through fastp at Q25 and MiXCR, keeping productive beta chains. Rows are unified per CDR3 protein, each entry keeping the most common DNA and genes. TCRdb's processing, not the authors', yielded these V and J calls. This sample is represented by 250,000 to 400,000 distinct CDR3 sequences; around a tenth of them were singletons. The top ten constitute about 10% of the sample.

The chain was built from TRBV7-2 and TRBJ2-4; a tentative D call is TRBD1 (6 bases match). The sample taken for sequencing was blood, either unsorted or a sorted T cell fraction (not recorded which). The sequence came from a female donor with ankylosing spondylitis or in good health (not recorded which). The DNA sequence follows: TGTGCCAGCAGCTCACAGGGACGGAAGATTGAGTACTTC. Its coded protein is CASSSQGRKIEYF.